This T cell receptor beta chain comes out of a study of blood T cell repertoires in COVID-19. Whole-study context: T cells, B-cell-depleted T cells, or PBMCs provided the cDNA or gDNA that served as material.

TCRdb's table, derived via immunoSEQ multiplex PCR, lists solely in-frame clones and lacks some. The sample holds approximately 80,000 clones, about 73% seen once. V trimming: 4 bases; J trimming: 4 bases; junction bases outside the gene matches: 13. CDR1 KGHSH and CDR2 LQKENI come from the germline V gene. This CDR3 has 17 residues. In this sample, this clone turned up once. The specimen was peripheral blood. The rearrangement joins TRBV18 to TRBJ2-5; TRBD1 matches at 9 bases. The sequence came from a man over 45 with active or convalescent COVID-19. This CDR3 is CASSRTPGQGSGETQYF. CDR3 nucleotide sequence: TGTGCCAGCTCACGAACCCCGGGACAGGGATCCGGAGAGACCCAGTACTTC.